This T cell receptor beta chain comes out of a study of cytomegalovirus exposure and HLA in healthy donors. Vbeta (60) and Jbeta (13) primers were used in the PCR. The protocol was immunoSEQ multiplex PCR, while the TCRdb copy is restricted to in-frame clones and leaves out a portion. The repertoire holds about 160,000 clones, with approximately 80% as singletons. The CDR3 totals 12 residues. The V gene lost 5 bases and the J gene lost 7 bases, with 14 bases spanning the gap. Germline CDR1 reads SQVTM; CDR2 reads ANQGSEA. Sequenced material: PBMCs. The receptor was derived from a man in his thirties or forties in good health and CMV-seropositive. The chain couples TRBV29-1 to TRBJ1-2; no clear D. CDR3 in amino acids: CSVRNFVSGYTF. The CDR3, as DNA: TGCAGCGTTCGAAACTTTGTTTCTGGCTACACCTTC.